The 12 T cell receptor beta chains below all came from one sample that was sequenced in a study of OX40 agonist ivuxolimab in advanced cancers. The protocol was immunoSEQ multiplex PCR, while the TCRdb copy is restricted to in-frame clones and leaves out a portion. The sample holds 39,000 or so clones; 70% to 90% are singletons and the top ten take around 0.6%. This specimen was CD4+ or CD8+ T cells sorted from blood, taken in a trial of the OX40 agonist ivuxolimab. The receptor set was obtained from an adult with an advanced solid tumor such as melanoma, head and neck, liver or kidney cancer.

The chain employs TRBV2 and TRBJ1-4; D unresolved. This CDR3 comprises 14 residues. The germline CDR1 and CDR2 sequences are SNHLY and FYNNEI. The V end was cut by 7 bases, the J end by 7 bases, with 16 bases between. Here the CDR3 DNA reads TGTGCCAGCATGGTCGGCAGTGCGGGTGAAAAACTGTTTTTT. Translating it yields CASMVGSAGEKLFF.

In its sample, this clone was seen once. This chain connects TRBV7-2 to TRBJ2-3; 7 bases are shared with TRBD1. Trimming at V came to 5 bases and at J to 3 bases, leaving 8 bases not matched to a gene. The CDR3 sequence is 15 residues long. Germline CDR1 and CDR2: SGHTA and FQGNSA. For the CDR3, the DNA is TGTGCCAGCAGCCTCGACAGGGTCGGAACAGATACGCAGTATTTT. Amino acids: CASSLDRVGTDTQYF.

This chain joins TRBV5-1 and TRBJ2-3; D is unclear. Per the germline V gene, CDR1 is SGHRS and CDR2 is YFSETQ. V was pared by 2 bases and J by 6 bases, with 13 bases between. This CDR3 contains 14 residues. CDR3 in amino acids: CASSFSWQTDTQYF. The DNA of the CDR3 is TGCGCCAGCAGCTTCTCCTGGCAGACGGATACGCAGTATTTT.

CDR3 amino acids: CASSQFSGGLFGEQFF. For the CDR3, the DNA is TGCGCCAGCAGCCAATTCAGCGGGGGGCTCTTTGGTGAGCAGTTCTTC. The chain uses TRBV4-1 and TRBJ2-1, with 9 bases aligning to TRBD2. V lost 2 bases and J lost 9; bases outside the gene matches: 11. This CDR3 comprises 16 residues. The germline V gene has CDR1 MGHRA and CDR2 YSYEKL.

This sequence joins TRBV2 and TRBJ2-5; D is ambiguous. The germline CDR1 and CDR2 sequences are SNHLY and FYNNEI. The V gene lost 0 bases and the J gene lost 5 bases, with 16 bases spanning the gap. CDR3 length: 16 amino acids. As DNA, the CDR3 is TGTGCCAGCAGTGAAGCGTTGGGCCCCCCCCGGGAGACCCAGTACTTC. This codes for CASSEALGPPRETQYF.

The table lists this clone with a few counts. The chain is built from TRBV18 and TRBJ1-2, with a tentative D call TRBD1 (5 bases). Germline CDR1 reads KGHSH; CDR2 reads LQKENI. This CDR3 is 15 amino acids long. The germline V and J ends were trimmed by 0 bases and 5 bases, with 13 bases remaining between them. In nucleotides, the CDR3 is TGTGCCAGCTCACCACCGATCGGGACGGGATATGGCTACACCTTC. Translated: CASSPPIGTGYGYTF.

V gene TRBV7-2 combines with J gene TRBJ2-3; D remains ambiguous. The germline CDR1 and CDR2 sequences are SGHTA and FQGNSA. The CDR3 consists of 15 residues. V dropped 5 bases and J dropped 5 bases, with 17 bases sitting between them. DNA for the CDR3: TGTGCCAGCAGCCGCCGGACGGTTATTATAGATACGCAGTATTTT. The encoded protein is CASSRRTVIIDTQYF.

As to this clone: Other DNA sequences within the sample encode an identical CDR3. This chain connects TRBV19 to TRBJ1-5; tentatively, D is TRBD1 (6 bases). The CDR3 has 14 residues. Looked up from germline, CDR1 is LNHDA and CDR2 is SQIVND (reference sequence). V lost 5 bases, J lost 5 bases, and 13 bases lay in between. CDR3 sequence (DNA): TGTGCCAGTAGTCCTCAGGGGTCTTATCAGCCCCAGCATTTT. It encodes CASSPQGSYQPQHF.

The genes are TRBV7-2 and TRBJ2-7; TRBD2 might be the D (7 bases). V was cut by 3 bases and J by 1 base, with 10 bases left in between. This CDR3 has 14 residues. The V gene's germline CDR1 is SGHTA and CDR2 FQGNSA. The CDR3 is CASSFRGGSYEQYF. The CDR3 bases are TGTGCCAGCAGCTTTAGGGGGGGTTCCTACGAGCAGTACTTC. The variable domain in full, completed from reference TRBV7-2 and TRBJ2-7, reads GAGVSQSPSNKVTEKGKDVELRCDPISGHTALYWYRQSLGQGLEFLIYFQGNSAPDKSGLPSDRFSAERTGGSVSTLTIQRTQQEDSAVYLCASSFRGGSYEQYFGPGTRLTVT.

The chain is built from TRBV5-1 and TRBJ2-5; D call uncertain. V gave up 3 bases and J gave up 0 bases, with 12 bases separating them. Germline V CDR1 and CDR2: SGHRS, YFSETQ. The CDR3 contains 15 residues. CDR3 region: CASSSKTSYQETQYF. CDR3 in DNA: TGCGCCAGCAGCTCTAAAACATCGTACCAAGAGACCCAGTACTTC.

The genes are TRBV2 and TRBJ2-5; possibly TRBD2 for D (7 bases). V was shortened by 4 bases and J by 2 bases, with 17 bases between the two germline ends. The CDR3 length is 16 residues. Germline assignment: CDR1 SNHLY and CDR2 FYNNEI. The CDR3 sequence is CASSGTQGGAQETQYF. CDR3 in DNA: TGTGCCAGCAGTGGGACTCAAGGGGGGGCTCAAGAGACCCAGTACTTC.

V and J are TRBV5-6 and TRBJ1-4, with 7 bases identical to TRBD1. J gave up 5 bases and V 4 bases, and 8 bases lay outside the gene matches. The CDR3 covers 15 residues. From germline, CDR1 is SGHDT and CDR2 YYEEEE. CDR3 coding DNA: TGTGCCAGCAGCCAGAGACAGGGTCTAAATGAAAAACTGTTTTTT. Translation: CASSQRQGLNEKLFF.